This TCR beta chain was sequenced for a study of persistence of HIV-infected CD4 T cells. Study-level information: Anti-CD3/anti-CD28 beads activated more cells than antigen stimulation did. Findings and caveats of the study: Within sorted populations, more oligoclonal TCRs accompanied more oligoclonal proviruses. Degenerate expanded CDR3beta sequences were enriched among CMV- and Gag-responding cells.

This was the immunoSEQ version 4 assay in survey mode. The method was immunoSEQ multiplex PCR; TCRdb's version includes in-frame clones alone and lacks a portion of them. The sample contains tens of thousands of clones, about 88% of which appear only once. Germline CDR1 reads MNHNY; CDR2 reads SVGAGI (reference sequence). The CDR3 sequence is 15 residues long. Unmatched junction bases numbered 9, after V lost 6 bases and J lost 7 bases. This nonspecific control used anti-CD3/anti-CD28 bead stimulation of CD4+ T cells. Sorting selected CD4+ T cells upregulating both CD40 ligand and CD69. CD8+ T cells were removed from PBMCs prior to stimulation. In the case of this clone: Its antigen is undetermined.

This sequence was found in an adult woman with HIV who was CMV-seropositive. The sample in question was CD4+ T cells sorted from PBMCs after approximately 19-hour stimulation, obtained from a patient who received antiretroviral therapy. This sequence joins TRBV6-6 and TRBJ2-2, with 9 bases lining up with TRBD2. The CDR3 spells CASSLLAGWGGELFF. CDR3 nucleotides: TGTGCCAGCAGCTTGCTAGCGGGGTGGGGCGGGGAGCTGTTTTTT.